The present TCR beta chain was sequenced within a study of post-analysis software for immune sequencing data. Looked up from germline, CDR1 is MNHGY and CDR2 is SAAAGT. Losses at the gene ends were 4 bases for V and 5 bases for J; bases not matched to a gene: 5. CDR3 size: 16 residues. Study conclusions and caveats: A significant reduction in normalized Chao1 diversity was observed in multiple sclerosis patients versus controls. Compared with controls, patients had more of 4 to 6 TRBV segments, including TRBV5-6, TRBV5-1 and TRBV20-1. Those samples that were prepared in the same batch co-clustered strongly by F measure.

To note about this clonotype: Antigen unknown.

The TCR beta cDNA libraries contained unique molecular identifiers. TCRdb fed the PCR reads into MiXCR, producing one record per CDR3 protein. The sample lists about 430,000 distinct CDR3 sequences, less than 40% occurring once. The sample was blood. The chain couples TRBV6-8 to TRBJ2-1; 13 bases align to TRBD2. This sequence originates from a girl aged 2 to 10 with multiple sclerosis. The CDR3 sequence: CASSSGTSGTHNEQFF. The CDR3 DNA sequence: TGTGCCAGCAGTTCGGGGACTAGCGGGACCCACAATGAGCAGTTCTTC.